These T cell receptor beta chains were read from a single sample in a study of siplizumab effects on memory and regulatory T cells. Profiling relied on immunoSEQ multiplex PCR, and the TCRdb table lists in-frame clones only, not all of them. The repertoire holds approximately 120,000 clones, just over 90% seen once, with about 0.75% in the top ten. Specimen: Tregs sorted from blood. These receptors came from a human donor in good health. Each CDR3 is given with its conserved first and last residue. D genes are given only for firm matches. Rows give clone size only sometimes, using once, few, many, or a class for an expanded clone.

.,TRBJ1-2,TRBV27,.,CASSPDGVNNYGYTF,TGTGCCAGCAGTCCAGATGGGGTGAATAACTATGGCTACACCTTC
.,TRBJ1-3,TRBV18,.,CASSPNSAYTIYF,TGTGCCAGCTCCCCCAACTCGGCATACACCATATATTTT
.,TRBJ2-3,TRBV6-4,.,CASRTLRPPSTDTQYF,TGTGCCAGCAGGACCCTCAGGCCTCCTAGCACAGATACGCAGTATTTT
.,TRBJ1-2,TRBV6-5,.,CASSITAYYGYTF,TGTGCCAGCAGTATTACAGCTTACTATGGCTACACCTTC
.,TRBJ1-1,TRBV2,TRBD1,CASLMGTGANTEAFF,TGTGCCAGCCTTATGGGAACAGGGGCGAACACTGAAGCTTTCTTT
.,TRBJ1-6,TRBV10-3,.,CAISRTDNSPLHF,TGTGCCATCAGCCGGACAGATAATTCACCCCTCCACTTT
.,TRBJ1-3,TRBV6-6,.,CAIQTDSGNTIYF,TGTGCCATCCAGACTGACTCTGGAAACACCATATATTTT
.,TRBJ2-5,TRBV29-1,.,CSVGNRVETQYF,TGCAGCGTTGGGAACAGGGTAGAGACCCAGTACTTC
.,TRBJ1-4,TRBV27,TRBD1,CASSLSGGRGREKLFF,TGTGCCAGCAGTTTATCGGGGGGCAGGGGGCGGGAAAAACTGTTTTTT
once,TRBJ2-2,TRBV9,.,CASSVVGIPGELFF,TGTGCCAGCAGCGTAGTGGGTATCCCCGGGGAGCTGTTTTTT
once,TRBJ2-5,TRBV11-2,TRBD2,CASSLDSRGGETQYF,TGTGCCAGCAGCTTAGACTCCCGGGGAGGGGAGACCCAGTACTTC
.,TRBJ1-5,TRBV6-6,.,CASNSGDQPQHF,TGTGCCAGCAATTCAGGCGATCAGCCCCAGCATTTT
.,TRBJ2-1,TRBV18,TRBD2,CASSPGLHYNEQFF,TGTGCCAGCTCACCGGGACTACACTACAATGAGCAGTTCTTC
.,TRBJ1-2,TRBV29-1,.,CSVENGDYGYTF,TGCAGCGTTGAAAACGGGGATTATGGCTACACCTTC
.,TRBJ2-6,TRBV6-5,.,CASSSLKGAGANVLTF,TGTGCCAGCAGTTCCCTAAAGGGGGCTGGGGCCAACGTCCTGACTTTC
once,TRBJ2-7,TRBV30,TRBD1,CAWGGVTGVHEQYF,TGTGCCTGGGGCGGGGTGACAGGGGTCCACGAGCAGTACTTC
.,TRBJ2-7,TRBV7-8,.,CASSLSRRSYEQYF,TGTGCCAGCAGCTTAAGCCGTCGCTCCTACGAGCAGTACTTC
.,TRBJ2-3,TRBV5-6,.,CASSLVPTSTDTQYF,TGTGCCAGCAGCTTGGTTCCTACTAGCACAGATACGCAGTATTTT
.,TRBJ2-1,TRBV6-4,.,CASSVSAAHSYNEQFF,TGTGCCAGCAGTGTTTCGGCAGCTCACTCCTACAATGAGCAGTTCTTC
many,TRBJ2-7,TRBV5-4,.,CASSSPARNYEQYF,TGTGCCAGCAGCTCCCCGGCGAGAAACTACGAGCAGTACTTC
.,TRBJ2-1,TRBV9,TRBD2,CASSVVPGGVYNEQFF,TGTGCCAGCAGCGTAGTTCCCGGGGGGGTCTACAATGAGCAGTTCTTC
.,TRBJ2-3,TRBV5-1,TRBD2,CASSLGLAGDTDTQYF,TGCGCCAGCAGCTTGGGACTAGCGGGGGACACAGATACGCAGTATTTT
.,TRBJ1-1,TRBV5-4,.,CASSLDPRENTEAFF,TGTGCCAGCAGCTTGGATCCCCGGGAGAACACTGAAGCTTTCTTT
.,TRBJ2-3,TRBV7-9,.,CASSGGTDTQYF,TGTGCCAGCAGCGGGGGCACAGATACGCAGTATTTT
.,TRBJ2-1,TRBV5-5,.,CASSYAPTEQFF,TGTGCCAGCAGCTACGCGCCCACTGAGCAGTTCTTC
.,TRBJ1-2,TRBV7-7,.,CASSLRGSRPNYGYTF,TGTGCCAGCAGCTTGCGGGGGAGTCGCCCTAACTATGGCTACACCTTC
.,TRBJ2-2,TRBV5-1,.,CASSLAEGNTGELFF,TGCGCCAGCAGCTTGGCCGAAGGGAACACCGGGGAGCTGTTTTTT
.,TRBJ2-5,TRBV5-1,.,CASSLEGTQETQYF,TGCGCCAGCAGCTTGGAGGGAACCCAAGAGACCCAGTACTTC
.,TRBJ2-2,TRBV9,TRBD2,CASSLLAGGHGELFF,TGTGCCAGCAGTCTCTTAGCGGGGGGGCACGGGGAGCTGTTTTTT
.,TRBJ1-4,TRBV6-6,.,CASAWQGGEKLFF,TGTGCCAGCGCTTGGCAGGGTGGGGAAAAACTGTTTTTT
.,TRBJ2-7,TRBV9,.,CASSVGTVGEQYF,TGTGCCAGCAGCGTAGGGACAGTCGGCGAGCAGTACTTC
.,TRBJ2-7,TRBV5-1,.,CASSLEPYYEQYF,TGCGCCAGCAGCTTGGAACCGTACTACGAGCAGTACTTC
.,TRBJ1-2,TRBV4-2,.,CASSQDLGQYYGYTF,TGTGCCAGCAGCCAAGATCTGGGGCAGTACTATGGCTACACCTTC
.,TRBJ2-2,TRBV5-1,TRBD2,CASSYLGAGDTGELFF,TGCGCCAGCAGTTACTTGGGAGCGGGGGACACCGGGGAGCTGTTTTTT
.,TRBJ2-7,TRBV19,TRBD2,CASSIPGGSYEQYF,TGTGCCAGTAGTATACCGGGAGGGAGCTACGAGCAGTACTTC
.,TRBJ2-7,TRBV5-6,TRBD1,CASVGQGISYEQYF,TGTGCCAGCGTCGGACAGGGGATCTCCTACGAGCAGTACTTC
.,TRBJ1-2,TRBV5-1,TRBD1,CASSLVYRGHGYTF,TGCGCCAGCAGCTTGGTGTACAGGGGCCATGGCTACACCTTC
.,TRBJ1-6,TRBV5-1,.,CASSLDTHSSYNSPLHF,TGCGCCAGCAGCTTGGACACCCATAGCTCCTATAATTCACCCCTCCACTTT
once,TRBJ1-2,TRBV19,.,CASSMSRDYGYTF,TGTGCCAGTAGTATGAGCAGGGATTATGGCTACACCTTC
.,TRBJ2-1,TRBV19,TRBD2,CASRLRTSGKNEQFF,TGTGCCAGTAGACTTAGGACTAGCGGGAAGAATGAGCAGTTCTTC
.,TRBJ1-1,TRBV7-9,.,CASSLAGHLTGEAFF,TGTGCCAGCAGCTTAGCTGGTCACTTGACTGGTGAAGCTTTCTTT
once,TRBJ1-1,TRBV6-5,.,CASTPTGGYSEAFF,TGTGCCAGCACCCCGACGGGGGGATATTCTGAAGCTTTCTTT
.,TRBJ2-7,TRBV27,TRBD2,CASLPLGRGEDEQYF,TGTGCCAGCCTCCCTCTGGGCCGGGGGGAGGACGAGCAGTACTTC
.,TRBJ2-7,TRBV4-1,.,CASSQDLAGPYEQYF,TGCGCCAGCAGCCAAGATCTGGCAGGACCCTACGAGCAGTACTTC